This T cell receptor beta chain was sequenced in a study of T cell responses to AZD1222 COVID-19 vaccine. The V gene's germline CDR1 is SGHTA and CDR2 FQGTGA. The V end was cut by 2 bases, the J end by 1 base, with 11 bases between. The CDR3 contains 15 residues. The study's findings and limits: Spike-spanning, vaccine-associated CD4 TCRs were dominant at 160-218 and 743-854.

Sequencing was performed with immunoSEQ multiplex PCR; in TCRdb, only in-frame clones are kept and a portion is missing. The sample lists roughly 160,000 clones; approximately 90% were seen once. Concerning this clone itself: Antigen specificity is unknown.

The TCR originated in an adult in good health. The rearrangement uses TRBV7-3 and TRBJ1-1; a weak D match, TRBD1 (5 bases). This specimen consisted of peripheral blood, obtained on day 0 of AZD1222 vaccination. This CDR3 is CASSLVGGANTEAFF. Written as DNA, the CDR3 is TGTGCCAGCAGCTTAGTGGGCGGGGCGAACACTGAAGCTTTCTTT.